This record looks at one T cell receptor (beta chain) sequence and its context. This clonotype was found many times. Its antigen remains unidentified. No quality values exist for individual bases; no much larger clone is one base distant. The sample comes from a study of neurological immune-mediated disorders (dated by TCRdb to between 2018 and 2020). In terms of the full investigation: Peripheral blood TCR-beta repertoires from HTLV-I-associated myelopathy (HAM/TSP) patients, multiple sclerosis patients and healthy controls were compared by UMI-based sequencing. Longitudinal samples, technical triplicates and paired sorted CD4+ and CD8+ T-cell subsets, alongside PBMC samples, were included among the approximately 100 TCR-beta libraries. The cohort comprised 68 subjects: about 15 HAM/TSP patients, roughly 34 multiple sclerosis patients and about 20 healthy controls.

To synthesize cDNA, template-switch 5'RACE was performed with a primer carrying a 10-nucleotide random unique molecular identifier so that each TCR transcript was tagged. Every sequencing run yielded over 200 million TCR-beta sequences covering 15-18 subjects. The RNeasy kit was used to extract total RNA. The KAPA Real-time Library Amplification kit was used to amplify TCR-beta VDJ regions with primers for the TCR constant region and the 5'RACE anchor. Sample indexes and Illumina adaptors were added in a first PCR, and a second PCR then increased library yield. After Ampure bead purification, the roughly 650 bp TCR product was size-selected on a 2% E-gel SizeSelection system. Before pooling, library quality was checked on a Bioanalyzer, concentration was measured with Qubit, and libraries were quantified with the Kapa Library Quantification kit. Libraries were sequenced paired-end 2 x 150 bp on an Illumina HiSeq 2500. To increase sequence diversity, about 23-30% phiX was spiked into each library pool. Concerning the study's data processing: Quality-filtered reads were processed with the UMI-based MiGEC pipeline, which removed over 80% of raw TCR sequences during error correction. IMGT germline references were used for aligning VDJ genes, and each clonotype was defined as a unique CDR3 amino acid sequence together with its V-J genes. Clonal expansion, Shannon diversity, and CDR3 relatedness (CalcPairwiseDistances, ClusterSamples) were evaluated with VDJtools, and phylogenetic trees were built with CLCbio workbench. Clones with at least 8 unique UMIs were defined as expanded, with this threshold being based on coefficient-of-variation modelling across technical triplicates. Clones were called with MiXCR by TCRdb after fastp trimmed the public reads at Q25, and only in-frame beta chains were retained. When rows share a CDR3 protein, they turn into one entry using the most common DNA and genes. TCRdb's processing, not the authors' own work, is the source of the V and J calls. In all, the sample holds 45,000 to 50,000 distinct CDR3 sequences, and about a quarter of those were seen once. 23% of the sample is held by the ten biggest clonotypes.

On the study overall, not on this receptor specifically: TCR clonal expansion was highest in HAM/TSP patients and lowest in MS patients, with MS patients falling below even healthy controls. Across subjects, expanded clones never shared an identical CDR3 amino acid sequence, which suggests that the TCR-beta repertoires in every group were private.

The healthy controls were volunteers from a blood bank in Maryland, USA. For the unsorted PBMC libraries, 2 million PBMCs were stored in RNAlater at -80 degrees C until RNA extraction and were used to generate the libraries. PBMCs were separated from peripheral blood using Ficoll-Hypaque density gradient centrifugation and then cryopreserved in liquid nitrogen. The TCR originated in a woman in her 70s in good health. Sequencing used PBMCs.

The CDR3 reads CASSGKVGYNEQFF. The DNA reads as follows: TGCGCCAGCAGTGGCAAAGTGGGGTACAATGAGCAGTTCTTC. This receptor chain uses TRBV10-1 and TRBJ2-1, with no confident D gene call. The cysteine opens and the phenylalanine closes a CDR3 of 14 amino acids. Of all the DNA, just the CDR3 is kept, 42 bases in frame from base 1. Trimming at the junction amounts to 4 bases on V and 4 bases on J, and the germline ends lie 11 bases apart. CDR1 is given as WNHNN and CDR2 as SYGVQD, both from the germline V gene (reference sequence).